A single sample is the source of the 13 T cell receptor beta chains below, sequenced in a study of T cell changes during pregnancy in multiple sclerosis. The assay was immunoSEQ multiplex PCR, and TCRdb's table has in-frame clones only and misses some. The profile shows around 44,000 clones, about 88% of them singletons. This specimen consisted of CD4+ T cells from peripheral blood mononuclear cells, obtained in the second trimester of pregnancy. These receptors all come from a female donor with multiple sclerosis, enrolled in a pregnancy study.

This clone is a singleton in its sample. The chain couples TRBV4-3 to TRBJ2-5; 8 bases line up with TRBD1. CDR1 and CDR2 (germline): LGHNA, YSLEER. The V segment lost 0 bases and the J segment 3 bases; nucleotides outside the gene matches: 3. This CDR3 has 15 residues. CDR3 nucleotides: TGCGCCAGCAGCCAAGATCTGGGACAGGAAGAGACCCAGTACTTC. It encodes CASSQDLGQEETQYF.

The genes are TRBV27 and TRBJ1-3; possibly TRBD1 for D (5 bases). V dropped 5 bases and J dropped 2 bases, with 16 bases sitting between them. Germline CDR1 MNHEY, CDR2 SMNVEV (reference sequence). This CDR3 has 16 residues. The chain's CDR3 is CASSPFGPGAGNTIYF. The CDR3 nucleotides read TGTGCCAGCAGTCCCTTTGGGCCGGGGGCTGGAAACACCATATATTTT.

The chain is built from TRBV27 and TRBJ1-4; D ambiguous. Deletions cut 5 bases from V and 0 bases from J, with 13 bases between. CDR1 and CDR2 from the germline V gene are MNHEY and SMNVEV (reference sequence). The CDR3 has 16 residues. This CDR3 reads CASSRGSGATNEKLFF. In nucleotides, the CDR3 is TGTGCCAGCAGTCGGGGTAGCGGGGCAACTAATGAAAAACTGTTTTTT.

In this sample, this clone is medium-sized. The rearrangement joins TRBV7-8 to TRBJ2-7, with TRBD2 matching over 9 bases. J gave up 4 bases and V 5 bases, and 9 bases lay outside the gene matches. Germline lookup yields CDR1 SGHVS and CDR2 FQNEAQ. The CDR3 runs to 15 residues. The DNA of the CDR3 is TGTGCCAGCAGCACGATCCCGGGACTAGCTTACGAGCAGTACTTC. This codes for CASSTIPGLAYEQYF.

V gene TRBV5-8 combines with J gene TRBJ2-7; D is ambiguous. The CDR3 contains 14 residues. CDR1 and CDR2 (germline): SGHTS, YDEGEE. Trimming took 2 bases from V and 4 from J, leaving 13 bases between them. CDR3 coding DNA: TGTGCCAGCAGCTTTTCTCCTCGACAATACGAGCAGTACTTC. It yields the protein CASSFSPRQYEQYF.

The CDR3 region is CASSQERGRPSGEQFF. The CDR3 nucleotides read TGTGCCAGCAGTCAAGAGCGGGGGCGCCCCTCCGGGGAGCAGTTCTTC. The chain is built from TRBV2 and TRBJ2-1; TRBD2 agrees at 8 bases. Losses at the gene ends were 5 bases for V and 10 bases for J; bases not matched to a gene: 16. Germline lookup yields CDR1 SNHLY and CDR2 FYNNEI. The CDR3 covers 16 residues.

V gene TRBV19 combines with J gene TRBJ2-1; 10 bases match TRBD2. The V segment lost 7 bases and the J segment 6 bases; nucleotides outside the gene matches: 9. CDR1 is LNHDA and CDR2 is SQIVND in the germline V gene (reference sequence). This CDR3 is 15 amino acids long. The chain's CDR3 is CASKFGTSVFNEQFF. CDR3 bases: TGTGCCAGTAAATTTGGGACTAGCGTTTTCAATGAGCAGTTCTTC.

The J gene is TRBJ2-1, the V gene TRBV29-1, with D tentatively TRBD2 (6 bases). The CDR3 covers 16 residues. V was cut by 4 bases and J by 7 bases, with 23 bases left in between. Germline CDR1 is SQVTM and CDR2 is ANQGSEA. This chain's CDR3 is CSVAASDAGTWNEQFF. The DNA of the CDR3 is TGCAGCGTTGCCGCCTCAGACGCGGGAACTTGGAATGAGCAGTTCTTC.

The CDR3 here is CASRSPIAGTQYF. In DNA, the CDR3 is TGTGCAAGTCGCTCCCCAATAGCCGGTACGCAGTATTTT. The chain carries TRBV12-2 and TRBJ2-3; the table gives TRBD2 as D, unverified against the DNA. TRBV12-2 is marked as a pseudogene. CDR3 length: 13 amino acids.

The chain is built from TRBV7-9 and TRBJ2-2; a weak D match, TRBD1 (5 bases). Germline assignment: CDR1 SEHNR and CDR2 FQNEAQ (reference sequence). The V gene lost 1 base and the J gene lost 5 bases, with 17 bases spanning the gap. The CDR3 has 17 amino acids. Written as DNA, the CDR3 is TGTGCCAGCAGCTTAGGCCGACAGCCTCTGCGAACCGGGGAGCTGTTTTTT. Its translation is CASSLGRQPLRTGELFF.

The V and J genes are TRBV9 and TRBJ2-5, with D possibly matching TRBD1 (5 bases). CDR1 is SGDLS, CDR2 YYNGEE, per germline. V was shortened by 4 bases and J by 2 bases, with 15 bases between the two germline ends. The CDR3 spans 15 residues. CDR3 region: CASSSRGNAQETQYF. CDR3 nucleotides: TGTGCCAGCAGCTCAAGGGGAAACGCGCAAGAGACCCAGTACTTC.

The rearrangement links TRBV19 to TRBJ1-1; 10 nucleotides line up with TRBD1. Unmatched junction bases numbered 6, after V lost 3 bases and J lost 5 bases. This CDR3 is built from 15 residues. Per germline, CDR1 LNHDA and CDR2 SQIVND (reference sequence). CDR3 coding DNA: TGTGCCAGTAGTATGTCACCGGGACAGGGGACTGAAGCTTTCTTT. Amino acids: CASSMSPGQGTEAFF. Drawing the rest from reference TRBV19 and TRBJ1-1, the complete variable domain is DGGITQSPKYLFRKEGQNVTLSCEQNLNHDAMYWYRQDPGQGLRLIYYSQIVNDFQKGDIAEGYSVSREKKESFPLTVTSAQKNPTAFYLCASSMSPGQGTEAFFGQGTRLTVV.

The gene calls are TRBV5-1 and TRBJ1-1; D remains unclear. The CDR3 length is 13 residues. Between the trimmed V and J ends, which lost 1 base and 5 bases, there was a span of 9 bases. Germline assignment: CDR1 SGHRS and CDR2 YFSETQ. This CDR3 is CASSLTGKTEAFF. CDR3 coding DNA: TGCGCCAGCAGCTTGACGGGGAAAACTGAAGCTTTCTTT.